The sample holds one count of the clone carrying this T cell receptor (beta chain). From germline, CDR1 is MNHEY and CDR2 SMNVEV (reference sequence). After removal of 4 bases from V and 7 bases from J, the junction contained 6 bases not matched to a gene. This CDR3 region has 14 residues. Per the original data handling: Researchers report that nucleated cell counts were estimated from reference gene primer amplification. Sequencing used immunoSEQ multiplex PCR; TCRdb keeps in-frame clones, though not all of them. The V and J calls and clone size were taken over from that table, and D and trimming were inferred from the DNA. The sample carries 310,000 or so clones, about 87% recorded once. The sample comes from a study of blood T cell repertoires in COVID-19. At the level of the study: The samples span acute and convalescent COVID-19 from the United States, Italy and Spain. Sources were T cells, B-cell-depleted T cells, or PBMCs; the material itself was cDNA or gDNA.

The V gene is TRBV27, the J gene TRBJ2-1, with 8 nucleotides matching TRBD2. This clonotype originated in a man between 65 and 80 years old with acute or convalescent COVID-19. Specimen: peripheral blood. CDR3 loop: CASSYGTRGNEQFF. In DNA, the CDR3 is TGTGCCAGCAGTTACGGGACTAGGGGGAATGAGCAGTTCTTC.